Below are 23 T cell receptor beta chains sequenced from a single sample in a study of a mutant IDH1 vaccine in newly diagnosed glioma. Antigen specificity for these receptors is unknown. This sample's time point: week 35, safety follow-up. Topical imiquimod was applied with each vaccine dose, which held 300 ug of mutant IDH1 20-mer peptide. The method was immunoSEQ multiplex PCR; TCRdb's version includes in-frame clones alone and lacks a portion of them. Here the sample spans 42,000 or so clones, around 83% being singletons. This sample comprised PBMCs, obtained from a glioma patient whose treatment included an IDH1 peptide vaccine. These receptors were collected from a woman aged 45-65 years with glioma.

The chain carries TRBV7-2 and TRBJ1-5; TRBD1 might be the D (6 bases). V lost 5 bases, J lost 4 bases, and 9 bases lay in between. The CDR3 length is 13 residues. Germline lookup yields CDR1 SGHTA and CDR2 FQGNSA. The CDR3 coding sequence is TGTGCCAGCAGCCGACAGGCTAATCAGCCCCAGCATTTT. This codes for CASSRQANQPQHF.

This sequence joins TRBV5-1 and TRBJ2-5; possible D gene TRBD1, 6 bases. The CDR3 totals 15 residues. V was shortened by 3 bases and J by 1 base, with 13 bases between the two germline ends. CDR1 is SGHRS and CDR2 is YFSETQ in the germline V gene. CDR3 nucleotide sequence: TGCGCCAGCAGCTCGGATCAGGGGCGCCAAGAGACCCAGTACTTC. It encodes CASSSDQGRQETQYF.

J is TRBJ1-4 and V is TRBV4-3, with D unclear. CDR1 is LGHNA and CDR2 is YSLEER in the germline V gene. V gave up 4 bases and J gave up 8 bases, with 11 bases separating them. CDR3 length equals 13 residues. The CDR3 DNA reads TGCGCCAGCAGCCCCTTCGTTGGGGAAAAACTGTTTTTT. Translated, it gives CASSPFVGEKLFF.

The chain recombines TRBV2 with TRBJ2-7, with D unresolved. The V gene's germline CDR1 is SNHLY and CDR2 FYNNEI. The V gene lost 4 bases and the J gene lost 3 bases, with 7 bases spanning the gap. The CDR3 runs to 12 residues. The DNA for the CDR3 is TGTGCCAGCAGTGCTTCGTACTACGAGCAGTACTTC. Protein product: CASSASYYEQYF. The variable domain in full, completed from reference TRBV2 and TRBJ2-7, reads EPEVTQTPSHQVTQMGQEVILRCVPISNHLYFYWYRQILGQKVEFLVSFYNNEISEKSEIFDDQFSVERPDGSNFTLKIRSTKLEDSAMYFCASSASYYEQYFGPGTRLTVT.

This clone was seen a few times. V and J are TRBV27 and TRBJ1-1; D not resolved. CDR3 size: 11 residues. Germline-derived CDR1 and CDR2 are MNHEY and SMNVEV (reference sequence). V gave up 8 bases and J gave up 3 bases, with 7 bases separating them. DNA for the CDR3: TGTGCCAGCTTGGGGTACACTGAAGCTTTCTTT. This codes for CASLGYTEAFF.

This clone was seen just once. This rearrangement joins TRBV2 to TRBJ1-3; D uncertain. There are 11 residues in the CDR3. With 7 bases removed from V and 6 bases from J, the gap between germline ends came to 7 bases. Germline values: CDR1 SNHLY, CDR2 FYNNEI. The CDR3 sequence: CASNGVNTIYF. DNA of the CDR3: TGTGCCAGCAACGGGGTAAACACCATATATTTT. The whole variable domain, remainder taken from reference TRBV2 and TRBJ1-3, is EPEVTQTPSHQVTQMGQEVILRCVPISNHLYFYWYRQILGQKVEFLVSFYNNEISEKSEIFDDQFSVERPDGSNFTLKIRSTKLEDSAMYFCASNGVNTIYFGEGSWLTVV.

The chain carries TRBV5-6 and TRBJ2-7, with 7 positions matching TRBD1. Trimming cost V 4 bases and J 4 bases; bases outside gene matches: 5. The CDR3 length is 13 residues. Per the germline V gene, CDR1 is SGHDT and CDR2 is YYEEEE. The CDR3, as DNA: TGTGCCAGCAGCGAAGGGACAGATTACGAGCAGTACTTC. Translated, it gives CASSEGTDYEQYF.

The chain is built from TRBV7-9 and TRBJ1-6; a possible D gene is TRBD1 (5 bases). V was cut by 4 bases and J by 12 bases, with 10 bases left in between. Germline V lookup: CDR1 SEHNR, CDR2 FQNEAQ (reference sequence). The CDR3 has 12 amino acids. The CDR3 nucleotides are TGTGCCAGCAGCTCCGGGGGGGGACCCCTCCACTTT. Its protein is CASSSGGGPLHF. Drawing the rest from reference TRBV7-9 and TRBJ1-6, the complete variable domain is DTGVSQNPRHKITKRGQNVTFRCDPISEHNRLYWYRQTLGQGPEFLTYFQNEAQLEKSRLLSDRFSAERPKGSFSTLEIQRTEQGDSAMYLCASSSGGGPLHFGNGTRLTVT.

CDR3 bases: TGTGCCAGCAGGCACAGGGAGTCGGGGAACACTGAAGCTTTCTTT. It codes for CASRHRESGNTEAFF. The chain employs TRBV6-1 and TRBJ1-1, with TRBD1 as a possible D gene (6 bases). Germline CDR1 and CDR2: MNHNS and SASEGT. This CDR3 comprises 15 residues. V lost 6 bases, J lost 1 base, and 15 bases lay in between.

This clone was seen once. V and J are TRBV5-1 and TRBJ2-2; D could derive from TRBD1 or TRBD2 (6 bases each). CDR3 size: 14 residues. CDR1 and CDR2 (germline): SGHRS, YFSETQ. The V end lost 2 bases, the J end lost 5 bases, and 10 bases lay between the germline ends. CDR3 sequence (DNA): TGCGCCAGCAGCTTCGGGGGCTCGACCGGGGAGCTGTTTTTT. It is translated as CASSFGGSTGELFF.

The CDR3 region is CASSVATSIPGTQYF. The CDR3, as DNA: TGTGCCAGCAGTGTTGCAACTTCAATTCCGGGGACCCAGTACTTC. The chain has TRBV6-1 and TRBJ2-5; D not certain. Germline loops: CDR1 MNHNS, CDR2 SASEGT. V was trimmed by 4 bases and J by 7 bases, leaving 19 bases between them. CDR3 length: 15 amino acids.

V is TRBV27 and J is TRBJ1-2; 8 positions match TRBD1. Germline CDR1 MNHEY, CDR2 SMNVEV (reference sequence). The ends lost 5 bases at V and 5 bases at J; junction bases unmatched: 4. The CDR3 runs to 13 residues. CDR3 nucleotides: TGTGCCAGCAGTGTACGACAGGGGTATGGCTACACCTTC. Its translation is CASSVRQGYGYTF.

This clone was seen a few times. The V gene is TRBV27, the J gene TRBJ2-1; D may be TRBD1 (6 bases). This CDR3 comprises 15 residues. Trimming stripped 5 bases from V and 4 bases from J, with 15 bases between. The germline V gene encodes CDR1 MNHEY and CDR2 SMNVEV (reference sequence). The CDR3 sequence is CASSPQGLGYNEQFF. CDR3 nucleotides: TGTGCCAGCAGTCCTCAGGGGTTGGGGTACAATGAGCAGTTCTTC.

This clone was detected once. The gene calls are TRBV14 and TRBJ2-7; the match to TRBD2 covers 9 bases. V lost 2 bases to trimming and J lost 2 bases; unmatched junction nucleotides: 16. Germline CDR1 reads SGHDN; CDR2 reads FVKESK. The CDR3 is 19 amino acids. CDR3 loop: CASSQNNQRGVRMTYEQYF. The CDR3 region has the DNA TGTGCCAGCAGCCAAAATAACCAGCGGGGGGTTCGTATGACCTACGAGCAGTACTTC.

This sequence joins TRBV6-1 and TRBJ1-2, with D possibly matching TRBD1 (6 bases). This CDR3 contains 15 residues. V was shortened by 0 bases and J by 6 bases, with 14 bases between the two germline ends. In germline, CDR1 is MNHNS, CDR2 SASEGT. Written as DNA, the CDR3 is TGTGCCAGCAGTGAAGCTCAGACAGGATACGATGGCTACACCTTC. It codes for CASSEAQTGYDGYTF.

In this sample, this clone turned up once. The chain links TRBV6-5 to TRBJ2-2; either TRBD1 or TRBD2 may fit D (7 bases each). V was shortened by 1 base and J by 6 bases, with 15 bases between the two germline ends. Germline CDR1 is MNHEY and CDR2 is SVGAGI. This CDR3 spans 16 amino acids. CDR3 amino acids: CASSYWGGGLAGELFF. DNA of the CDR3: TGTGCCAGCAGTTACTGGGGAGGGGGCTTGGCCGGGGAGCTGTTTTTT.

This sequence joins TRBV7-9 and TRBJ1-1, with D tentatively TRBD1 (6 bases). CDR3 size: 15 residues. V lost 1 base and J 2 bases, leaving 11 bases between the germline ends. CDR1 and CDR2 (germline): SEHNR, FQNEAQ (reference sequence). Here the CDR3 reads CASSLEGTPNTEAFF. CDR3 nucleotide sequence: TGTGCCAGCAGCTTAGAAGGGACACCAAACACTGAAGCTTTCTTT. Full variable domain (remainder filled in from reference TRBV7-9 and TRBJ1-1): DTGVSQNPRHKITKRGQNVTFRCDPISEHNRLYWYRQTLGQGPEFLTYFQNEAQLEKSRLLSDRFSAERPKGSFSTLEIQRTEQGDSAMYLCASSLEGTPNTEAFFGQGTRLTVV.

The gene calls are TRBV4-1 and TRBJ2-3; TRBD2 matches at 14 bases. CDR1 and CDR2 from the germline V gene are MGHRA and YSYEKL. The CDR3 totals 17 residues. Losses at the gene ends were 2 bases for V and 3 bases for J; bases not matched to a gene: 4. This CDR3 reads CASSQTGTSGGTDTQYF. Here the CDR3 DNA reads TGCGCCAGCAGCCAAACGGGGACTAGCGGGGGTACAGATACGCAGTATTTT.

The rearrangement links TRBV9 to TRBJ2-2; D ambiguous. Trimming cost V 6 bases and J 2 bases, with 5 bases left between them. The CDR3 has 12 residues. Looked up from germline, CDR1 is SGDLS and CDR2 is YYNGEE. Here the CDR3 reads CASTFNTGELFF. In DNA, the CDR3 is TGTGCCAGCACCTTTAACACCGGGGAGCTGTTTTTT.

The chain joins TRBV6-6 to TRBJ1-5; possible D gene TRBD1, 5 bases. The ends were cut back, 0 bases at V and 8 bases at J, with 11 bases in the middle. Germline V gives CDR1 MNHNY, CDR2 SVGAGI (reference sequence). The CDR3 sequence is 14 residues long. CDR3 amino acids: CASSYSGGSEPQHF. The CDR3 region has the DNA TGTGCCAGCAGTTACTCGGGGGGGAGTGAGCCCCAGCATTTT.

The chain carries TRBV5-1 and TRBJ1-4; TRBD1 might be the D (5 bases). The V end was cut by 2 bases, the J end by 4 bases, with 12 bases between. CDR3 length equals 15 residues. The germline CDR1 and CDR2 sequences are SGHRS and YFSETQ. The CDR3 DNA is TGCGCCAGCAGCTTCGCGAGCCAGGGTAATGAAAAACTGTTTTTT. Translation: CASSFASQGNEKLFF.

V usage is TRBV19 and J usage is TRBJ1-3; D is unresolved. CDR1 LNHDA and CDR2 SQIVND come from the germline V gene (reference sequence). The germline V and J ends were trimmed by 0 bases and 3 bases, with 3 bases remaining between them. This CDR3 spans 13 amino acids. CDR3 sequence reads: CASSIESGNTIYF. The CDR3 bases are TGTGCCAGTAGTATAGAGAGTGGAAACACCATATATTTT.

The chain combines TRBV5-1 with TRBJ2-1; 7 nucleotides match TRBD1. The V gene's germline CDR1 is SGHRS and CDR2 YFSETQ. The length of the CDR3 is 14 residues. The J segment lost 7 bases and the V segment lost 4 bases, leaving 8 bases of the junction unmatched. The CDR3 reads CASSPTGTENEQFF. Written as DNA, the CDR3 is TGCGCCAGCAGCCCAACCGGGACAGAAAATGAGCAGTTCTTC.